This T cell receptor beta chain was sequenced for a study of cytomegalovirus exposure and HLA in healthy donors. General study points: There were reportedly fewer N-insertions in an Asian-associated ancestry cluster than the approximately 640-donor mean, in a later analysis.

On this clone itself: The antigen is unknown.

Use of 60 Vbeta and 13 Jbeta primers characterized the PCR. Sequencing used immunoSEQ multiplex PCR; TCRdb keeps in-frame clones, though not all of them. The table includes approximately 130,000 clones, 75% to 90% detected once. The material sequenced was PBMCs. This sequence was found in a man in his forties in good health and CMV-seronegative.

The CDR3 region has the DNA TGTGCCAGCAGCCCAGAGGGAGTGAAATCCGAGCAGTACTTC. Residues: CASSPEGVKSEQYF. The chain employs TRBV7-9 and TRBJ2-7; D is perhaps TRBD2 (5 bases). V dropped 5 bases and J dropped 6 bases, with 17 bases sitting between them. The germline V gene has CDR1 SEHNR and CDR2 FQNEAQ (reference sequence). This CDR3 is 14 amino acids long.